The clone carrying this T cell receptor (beta chain) was seen ten or more times. The antigen is not known. Trimming removed 2 bases at V and 6 bases at J, with 7 bases between. From germline, CDR1 is SGHRS and CDR2 YFSETQ. This CDR3 is 12 amino acids long. Synthesis of cDNA was performed by 5'RACE using 10-nucleotide random UMIs. TCRdb re-called the 5' RACE reads through MiXCR, storing one row per CDR3 protein. The table shows roughly 60,000 distinct CDR3 sequences, with nearly 10% occurring only once. The data stem from a study of neurological immune-mediated disorders. Regarding time point: longitudinal time-point 2. Among the participants, healthy controls were blood bank volunteers in Maryland, USA. The unsorted libraries had their origin in 2 million PBMCs stored at -80 C. General study points: TCR-beta repertoires seemed private in all groups, with no expanded CDR3 amino acid sequences shared.

This TCR was recovered from a young man in good health. The chain is built from TRBV5-1 and TRBJ2-3; D unclear. The sequenced material came from PBMCs. CDR3 region: CASSLRLDTQYF. CDR3 DNA: TGCGCCAGCAGCTTAAGGTTGGATACGCAGTATTTT.